This TCR beta chain was recovered during a study of blood T cell repertoires in COVID-19. Study background: Sources were T cells, B-cell-depleted T cells, or PBMCs; the material itself was cDNA or gDNA.

Per the authors' pipeline: Nucleated cell counts were estimated from reference gene primer amplification. Some clones are missing from TCRdb's copy, which holds only in-frame ones; the method was immunoSEQ multiplex PCR. Clone size and the V and J calls come from that table; the DNA yielded D and trimming. The sample yields about 200,000 clones, 92% seen once. J was trimmed by 6 bases and V by 4 bases; bases with no gene match: 12. CDR3 length: 16 residues. Germline CDR1 SGDLS, CDR2 YYNGEE. The sequence derives from a man aged 55 to 70 with COVID-19, enrolled during active disease. Sequenced input: peripheral blood. This chain uses TRBV9 with TRBJ2-2, with TRBD1 matching 7 bases. The CDR3 sequence: CASSQGAGGLSGELFF. CDR3 DNA sequence: TGTGCCAGCAGCCAAGGCGCAGGGGGTTTATCCGGGGAGCTGTTTTTT.